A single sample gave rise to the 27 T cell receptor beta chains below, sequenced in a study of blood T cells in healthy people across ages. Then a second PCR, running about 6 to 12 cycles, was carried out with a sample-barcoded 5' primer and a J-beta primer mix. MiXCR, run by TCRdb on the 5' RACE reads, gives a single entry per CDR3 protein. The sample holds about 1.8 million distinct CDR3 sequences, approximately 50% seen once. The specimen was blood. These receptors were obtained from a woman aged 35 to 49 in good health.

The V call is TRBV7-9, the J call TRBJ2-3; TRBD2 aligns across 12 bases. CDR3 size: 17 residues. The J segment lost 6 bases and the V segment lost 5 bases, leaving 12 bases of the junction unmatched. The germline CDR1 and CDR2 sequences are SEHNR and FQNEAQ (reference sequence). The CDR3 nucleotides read TGTGCCAGCAGCCGGCACCTAGCGGGGGGGTCCAGCGATACGCAGTATTTT. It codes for CASSRHLAGGSSDTQYF.

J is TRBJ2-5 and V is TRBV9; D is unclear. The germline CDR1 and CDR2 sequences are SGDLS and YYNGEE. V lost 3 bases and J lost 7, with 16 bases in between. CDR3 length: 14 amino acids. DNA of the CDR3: TGTGCCAGCAGCGCGGACGGAGCGCCAGGGACCCAGTACTTC. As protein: CASSADGAPGTQYF.

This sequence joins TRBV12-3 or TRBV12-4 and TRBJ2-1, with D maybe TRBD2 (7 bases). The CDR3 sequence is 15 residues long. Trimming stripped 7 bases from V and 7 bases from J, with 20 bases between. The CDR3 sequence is CASTPLGGLGNEQFF. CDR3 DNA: TGTGCCAGCACTCCGCTCGGGGGGCTTGGAAATGAGCAGTTCTTC.

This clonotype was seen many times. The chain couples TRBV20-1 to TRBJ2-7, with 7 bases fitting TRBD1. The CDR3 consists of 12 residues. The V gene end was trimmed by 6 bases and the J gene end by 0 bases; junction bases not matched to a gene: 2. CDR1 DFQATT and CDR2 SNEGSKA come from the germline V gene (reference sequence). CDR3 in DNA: TGCAGTGCGACAGGGAGCTCCTACGAGCAGTACTTC. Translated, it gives CSATGSSYEQYF.

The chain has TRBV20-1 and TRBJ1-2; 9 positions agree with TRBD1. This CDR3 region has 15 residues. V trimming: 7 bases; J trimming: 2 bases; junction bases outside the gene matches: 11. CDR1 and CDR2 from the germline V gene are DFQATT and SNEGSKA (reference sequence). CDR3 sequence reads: CSVAGTGMRNYGYTF. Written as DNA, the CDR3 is TGCAGTGTTGCCGGGACAGGGATGAGAAACTATGGCTACACCTTC.

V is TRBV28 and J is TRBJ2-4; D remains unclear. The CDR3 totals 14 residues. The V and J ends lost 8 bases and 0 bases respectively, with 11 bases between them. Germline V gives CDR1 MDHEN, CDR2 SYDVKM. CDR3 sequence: CASALHQAKNIQYF. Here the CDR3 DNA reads TGTGCCAGCGCCCTACACCAAGCCAAAAACATTCAGTACTTC.

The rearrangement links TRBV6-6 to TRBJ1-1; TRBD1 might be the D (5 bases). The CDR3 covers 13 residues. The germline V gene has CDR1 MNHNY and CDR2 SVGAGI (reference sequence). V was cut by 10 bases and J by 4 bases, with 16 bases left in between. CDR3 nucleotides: TGTGCCATTCAGGGTGGGGACGGCACTGAAGCTTTCTTT. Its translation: CAIQGGDGTEAFF.

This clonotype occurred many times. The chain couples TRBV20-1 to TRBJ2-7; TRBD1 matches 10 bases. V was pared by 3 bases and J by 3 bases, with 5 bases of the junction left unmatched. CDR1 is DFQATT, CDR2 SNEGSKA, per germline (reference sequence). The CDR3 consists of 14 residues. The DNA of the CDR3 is TGCAGTGCTAGGAAGGGACAGGGGAGCTACGAGCAGTACTTC. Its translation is CSARKGQGSYEQYF.

The CDR3 coding sequence is TGTGCCAGCCAGTCGGTGGGATTTAGCTACGAGCAGTACTTC. Translating it yields CASQSVGFSYEQYF. This rearrangement joins TRBV28 to TRBJ2-7; D unclear. Germline V gives CDR1 MDHEN, CDR2 SYDVKM. Trimming cost V 8 bases and J 3 bases, with 17 bases left between them. This CDR3 is 14 amino acids long.

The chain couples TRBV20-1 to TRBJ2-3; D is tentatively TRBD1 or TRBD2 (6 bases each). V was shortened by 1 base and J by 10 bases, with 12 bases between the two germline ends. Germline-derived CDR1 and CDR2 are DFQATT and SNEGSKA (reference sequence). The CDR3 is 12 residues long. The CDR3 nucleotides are TGCAGTGCTAGAGGGTGGGGGGCTGCGCAGTATTTT. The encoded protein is CSARGWGAAQYF.

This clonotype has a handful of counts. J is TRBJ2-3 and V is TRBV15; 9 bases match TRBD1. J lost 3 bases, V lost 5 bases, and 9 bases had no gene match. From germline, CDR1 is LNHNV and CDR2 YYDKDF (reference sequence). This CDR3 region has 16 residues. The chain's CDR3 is CATSSRRTGVTDTQYF. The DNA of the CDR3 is TGTGCCACCAGCTCTCGAAGGACAGGGGTGACAGATACGCAGTATTTT.

The CDR3 DNA follows: TGTGCCAGCAGTTTATCGGGGGCATTACGGCCCTACGAGCAGTACTTC. This translates into CASSLSGALRPYEQYF. V and J are TRBV27 and TRBJ2-7, with D possibly matching TRBD1 (6 bases). The V gene's germline CDR1 is MNHEY and CDR2 SMNVEV (reference sequence). This CDR3 is built from 16 residues. V was cut by 0 bases and J by 2 bases, with 14 bases left in between.

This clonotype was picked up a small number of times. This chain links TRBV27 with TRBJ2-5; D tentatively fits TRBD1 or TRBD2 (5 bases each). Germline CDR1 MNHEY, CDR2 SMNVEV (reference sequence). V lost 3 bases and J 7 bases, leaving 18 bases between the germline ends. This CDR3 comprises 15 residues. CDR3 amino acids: CASSFGPRTGRTQYF. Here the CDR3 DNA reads TGTGCCAGCAGTTTTGGCCCCCGGACGGGACGGACCCAGTACTTC.

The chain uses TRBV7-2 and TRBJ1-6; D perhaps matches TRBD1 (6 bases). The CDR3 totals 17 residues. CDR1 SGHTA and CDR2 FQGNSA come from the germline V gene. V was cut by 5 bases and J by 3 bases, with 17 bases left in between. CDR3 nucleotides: TGTGCCAGCAGCGCAGTACAGGGCATGGGCTATAATTCACCCCTCCACTTT. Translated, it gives CASSAVQGMGYNSPLHF.

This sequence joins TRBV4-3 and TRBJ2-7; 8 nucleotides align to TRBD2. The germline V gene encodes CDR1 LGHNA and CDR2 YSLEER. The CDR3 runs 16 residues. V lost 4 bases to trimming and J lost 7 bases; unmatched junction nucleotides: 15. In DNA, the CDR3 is TGCGCCAGCAGCCGCGACCAGGTAGCGGGGAACAATGAGCAGTACTTC. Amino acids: CASSRDQVAGNNEQYF.

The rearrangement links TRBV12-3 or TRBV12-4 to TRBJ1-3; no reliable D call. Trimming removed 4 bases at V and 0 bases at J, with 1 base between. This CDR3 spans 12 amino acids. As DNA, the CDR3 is TGTGCCAGCAGTTACTCTGGAAACACCATATATTTT. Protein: CASSYSGNTIYF.

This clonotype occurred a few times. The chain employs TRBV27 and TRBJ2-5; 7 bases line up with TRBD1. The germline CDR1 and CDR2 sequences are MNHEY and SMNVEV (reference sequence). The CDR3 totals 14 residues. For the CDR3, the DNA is TGTGCAACCGGGGACAGAACCCTCCAAGAGACCCAGTACTTC. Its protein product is CATGDRTLQETQYF.

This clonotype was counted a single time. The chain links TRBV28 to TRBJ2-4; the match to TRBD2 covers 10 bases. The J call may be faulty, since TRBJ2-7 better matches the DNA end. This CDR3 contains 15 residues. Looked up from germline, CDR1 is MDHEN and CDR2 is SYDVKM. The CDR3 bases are TGTGCCAGCGGACCTTGGACTAGCGGAGGCTACGAGCAGTACTTC. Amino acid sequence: CASGPWTSGGYEQYF.

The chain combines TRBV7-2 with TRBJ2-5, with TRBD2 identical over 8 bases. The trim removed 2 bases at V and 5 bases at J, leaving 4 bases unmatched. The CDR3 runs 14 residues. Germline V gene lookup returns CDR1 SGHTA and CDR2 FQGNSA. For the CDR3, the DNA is TGTGCCAGCAGCTTAACATTAGCGGGGGAGACCCAGTACTTC. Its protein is CASSLTLAGETQYF.

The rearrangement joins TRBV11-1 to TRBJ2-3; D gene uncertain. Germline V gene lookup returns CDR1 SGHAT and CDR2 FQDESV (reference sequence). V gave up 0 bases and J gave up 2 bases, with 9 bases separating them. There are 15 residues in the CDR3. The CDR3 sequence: CASSLASYTTDTQYF. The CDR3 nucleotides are TGTGCCAGCAGCTTAGCCAGCTACACCACAGATACGCAGTATTTT.

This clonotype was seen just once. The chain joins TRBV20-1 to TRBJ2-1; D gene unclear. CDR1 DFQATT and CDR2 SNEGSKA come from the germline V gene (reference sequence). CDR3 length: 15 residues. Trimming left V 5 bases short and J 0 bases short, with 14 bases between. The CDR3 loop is CSAPDLRSSYNEQFF. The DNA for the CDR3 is TGCAGTGCTCCAGACCTTAGAAGCTCCTACAATGAGCAGTTCTTC.

The CDR3 spells CASSRSPRAGGGTDTQYF. The CDR3 bases are TGCGCCAGCAGCCGGTCCCCTAGAGCGGGGGGAGGGACAGATACGCAGTATTTT. The V and J genes are TRBV4-3 and TRBJ2-3, with TRBD2 matching over 9 bases. Unmatched junction bases numbered 14, after V lost 4 bases and J lost 3 bases. The CDR3 consists of 18 residues. Germline CDR1 is LGHNA and CDR2 is YSLEER.

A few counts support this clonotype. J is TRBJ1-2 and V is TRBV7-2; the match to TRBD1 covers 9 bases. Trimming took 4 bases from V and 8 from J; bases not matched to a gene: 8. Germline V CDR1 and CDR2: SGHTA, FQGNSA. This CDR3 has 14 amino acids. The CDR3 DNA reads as TGTGCCAGCAGCTCAGACAGGGGGTGGAGGGGCTACACCTTC. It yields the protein CASSSDRGWRGYTF. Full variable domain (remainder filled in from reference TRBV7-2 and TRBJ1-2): GAGVSQSPSNKVTEKGKDVELRCDPISGHTALYWYRQSLGQGLEFLIYFQGNSAPDKSGLPSDRFSAERTGGSVSTLTIQRTQQEDSAVYLCASSSDRGWRGYTFGSGTRLTVV.

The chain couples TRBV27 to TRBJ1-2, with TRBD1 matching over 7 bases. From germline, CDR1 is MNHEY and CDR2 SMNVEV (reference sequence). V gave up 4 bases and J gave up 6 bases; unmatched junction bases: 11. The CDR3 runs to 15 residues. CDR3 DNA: TGTGCCAGCAGTTCGCGCAGGGGGATGGTCGATGGCTACACCTTC. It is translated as CASSSRRGMVDGYTF.

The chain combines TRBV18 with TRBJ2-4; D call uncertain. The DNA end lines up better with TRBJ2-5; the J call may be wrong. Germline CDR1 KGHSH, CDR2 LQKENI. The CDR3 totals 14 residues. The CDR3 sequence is CASSPLDGQETQYF. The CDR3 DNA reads TGTGCCAGCTCACCTTTGGACGGGCAAGAGACCCAGTACTTC.

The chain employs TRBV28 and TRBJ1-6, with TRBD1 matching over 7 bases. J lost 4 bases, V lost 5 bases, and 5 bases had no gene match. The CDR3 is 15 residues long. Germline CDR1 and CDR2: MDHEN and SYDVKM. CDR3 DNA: TGTGCCAGCAGTCCCCGGGACAGATATAATTCACCCCTCCACTTT. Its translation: CASSPRDRYNSPLHF.

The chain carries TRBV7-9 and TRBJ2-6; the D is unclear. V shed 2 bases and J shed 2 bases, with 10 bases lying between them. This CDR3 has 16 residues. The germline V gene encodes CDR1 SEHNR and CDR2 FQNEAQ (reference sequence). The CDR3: CASSLFPNPGANVLTF. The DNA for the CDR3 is TGTGCCAGCAGCTTATTCCCCAACCCTGGGGCCAACGTCCTGACTTTC.